The 30 T cell receptor beta chains below were found in one sample sequenced in a study of radiotherapy plus CTLA-4 blockade in lung cancer. TCRdb keeps only in-frame clones here, not all; method: immunoSEQ multiplex PCR. The data hold around 99,000 clones, with about 90% observed a single time. Sequenced material: peripheral blood, taken from a patient treated with radiotherapy plus ipilimumab. The receptors come from a human donor with non-small cell lung cancer that progressed on radiotherapy plus ipilimumab.

This chain connects TRBV5-1 to TRBJ1-4, with D perhaps matching TRBD1 (5 bases). The V and J ends lost 0 bases and 5 bases respectively, with 14 bases between them. Germline V CDR1 and CDR2: SGHRS, YFSETQ. The CDR3 totals 16 residues. This chain's CDR3 is CASSLDPQGQNEKLFF. CDR3 bases: TGCGCCAGCAGCTTGGACCCCCAGGGTCAAAATGAAAAACTGTTTTTT.

The chain is built from TRBV5-1 and TRBJ1-1; no clear D. Trimming pared 4 bases from V and 1 base from J, leaving 8 bases between. Germline CDR1 and CDR2: SGHRS and YFSETQ. The CDR3 runs to 13 residues. The CDR3, as DNA: TGCGCCAGCAGCGGCGGCACGAACACTGAAGCTTTCTTT. Translated: CASSGGTNTEAFF.

The genes are TRBV6-1 and TRBJ1-5; D possibly corresponds to TRBD1 (5 bases). There are 13 residues in the CDR3. The ends were cut back, 5 bases at V and 4 bases at J, with 9 bases in the middle. CDR1 is MNHNS, CDR2 SASEGT, per germline. The CDR3 sequence is CASSKDINQPQHF. Here the CDR3 DNA reads TGTGCCAGCAGTAAGGACATAAATCAGCCCCAGCATTTT.

The chain recombines TRBV27 with TRBJ2-7; 7 bases fit TRBD1. The CDR3 loop spans 13 amino acids. Trimming removed 5 bases from V and 0 bases from J; junction bases left unmatched: 1. CDR1 and CDR2 from the germline V gene are MNHEY and SMNVEV (reference sequence). The CDR3 coding sequence is TGTGCCAGCAGTCACAGGGGCTCCTACGAGCAGTACTTC. This translates into CASSHRGSYEQYF.

This chain joins TRBV5-1 and TRBJ2-5; weak D call: TRBD2 (6 bases). The length of the CDR3 is 13 residues. The ends were cut back, 4 bases at V and 5 bases at J, with 12 bases in the middle. The V gene's germline CDR1 is SGHRS and CDR2 YFSETQ. Written as DNA, the CDR3 is TGCGCCAGCAGCGGAGGGGAACTTGAGACCCAGTACTTC. Its translation: CASSGGELETQYF.

This chain joins TRBV2 and TRBJ2-7; D is unclear. The V gene lost 4 bases and the J gene lost 0 bases, with 4 bases spanning the gap. Germline values: CDR1 SNHLY, CDR2 FYNNEI. The CDR3 runs 12 residues. As DNA, the CDR3 is TGTGCCAGCAGTGGAGGCTCCTACGAGCAGTACTTC. Residues: CASSGGSYEQYF.

The CDR3 DNA follows: TGTGCCAGCAGATTGAAGCGGGAGACGGCCTACGAGCAGTACTTC. Translation gives CASRLKRETAYEQYF. This chain uses TRBV13 with TRBJ2-7, with 8 bases aligning to TRBD2. The CDR3 spans 15 residues. Losses at the gene ends were 6 bases for V and 2 bases for J; bases not matched to a gene: 9. Germline CDR1 reads PRHDT; CDR2 reads FYEKMQ (reference sequence). Full variable domain (rest looked up from reference TRBV13 and TRBJ2-7): AAGVIQSPRHLIKEKRETATLKCYPIPRHDTVYWYQQGPGQDPQFLISFYEKMQSDKGSIPDRFSAQQFSDYHSELNMSSLELGDSALYFCASRLKRETAYEQYFGPGTRLTVT.

V usage is TRBV5-1 and J usage is TRBJ2-7, with 9 bases aligning to TRBD1. From germline, CDR1 is SGHRS and CDR2 YFSETQ. V was clipped by 4 bases and J by 2 bases; unmatched bases: 4. This CDR3 has 14 residues. This CDR3 reads CASSPGQGPYEQYF. The CDR3 nucleotides read TGCGCCAGCAGCCCGGGACAGGGTCCCTACGAGCAGTACTTC.

The chain employs TRBV11-3 and TRBJ2-5; D may correspond to TRBD1 or TRBD2 (5 bases each). V was trimmed by 8 bases and J by 5 bases, leaving 21 bases between them. CDR3 size: 15 residues. Germline CDR1 is SGHNT and CDR2 is YENEEA. In nucleotides, the CDR3 is TGTGCCAGCGGGTCAACCGGGACCCCGGGGGAGACCCAGTACTTC. Translated, it gives CASGSTGTPGETQYF.

The chain joins TRBV9 to TRBJ2-1; the D call may be TRBD1 or TRBD2 (6 bases each). The germline gives CDR1 SGDLS, CDR2 YYNGEE. V was trimmed by 5 bases and J by 10 bases, leaving 13 bases between them. The CDR3 consists of 12 residues. DNA for the CDR3: TGTGCCAGCAGTGTTACAGGGAGGGAGCAGTTCTTC. It specifies CASSVTGREQFF.

This clone showed up just a few times. The genes are TRBV19 and TRBJ1-5, with no clear D. The germline V and J ends were trimmed by 8 bases and 0 bases, with 8 bases remaining between them. The germline V gene encodes CDR1 LNHDA and CDR2 SQIVND (reference sequence). The CDR3 consists of 13 residues. The CDR3 DNA reads as TGTGCCAGTGGGCGATCTAGCAATCAGCCCCAGCATTTT. It specifies CASGRSSNQPQHF.

V and J are TRBV11-2 and TRBJ2-7; a possible D gene is TRBD1 (6 bases). CDR1 and CDR2 (germline): SGHAT, FQNNGV. V was trimmed by 4 bases and J by 6 bases, leaving 19 bases between them. There are 15 residues in the CDR3. The CDR3 sequence: CASSSQGSWGSEQYF. In DNA, the CDR3 is TGTGCCAGCAGCTCCCAGGGGTCTTGGGGCTCCGAGCAGTACTTC.

This chain connects TRBV29-1 to TRBJ2-2, with TRBD2 matching over 8 bases. This CDR3 has 14 residues. The germline V gene encodes CDR1 SQVTM and CDR2 ANQGSEA. V shed 4 bases, J shed 5 bases, and the junction held 6 bases outside the gene matches. Written as DNA, the CDR3 is TGCAGCGTTGCCGGACTAGCACAGACCGGGGAGCTGTTTTTT. Translated: CSVAGLAQTGELFF.

The chain uses TRBV18 and TRBJ2-5; D is unresolved. Germline CDR1 is KGHSH and CDR2 is LQKENI. V was shortened by 2 bases and J by 4 bases, with 5 bases between the two germline ends. The CDR3 is 12 residues long. CDR3 nucleotide sequence: TGTGCCAGCTCACCATACGGAGAGACCCAGTACTTC. The encoded protein is CASSPYGETQYF.

A note on this clone: Within the sample, other DNA sequences also encode this same CDR3. J is TRBJ2-3 and V is TRBV7-6, with D perhaps matching TRBD1 (6 bases). V was shortened by 8 bases and J by 6 bases, with 15 bases between the two germline ends. The CDR3 is 13 amino acids. In germline, CDR1 is SGHVS, CDR2 FNYEAQ. The CDR3 DNA follows: TGTGCCAGCTCCCATCCCACAGGGGATACGCAGTATTTT. As protein: CASSHPTGDTQYF.

V is TRBV7-9 and J is TRBJ2-7; D is uncertain. The germline V and J ends were trimmed by 1 base and 5 bases, with 12 bases remaining between them. Germline-derived CDR1 and CDR2 are SEHNR and FQNEAQ (reference sequence). This CDR3 region has 14 residues. CDR3 loop: CASSLDGMVDEQYF. DNA of the CDR3: TGTGCCAGCAGCTTAGATGGGATGGTGGACGAGCAGTACTTC.

The chain couples TRBV4-1 to TRBJ2-1; D possibly corresponds to TRBD2 (5 bases). Trimming took 1 base from V and 4 from J, leaving 17 bases between them. The CDR3 runs to 17 residues. Germline CDR1 MGHRA, CDR2 YSYEKL. The CDR3 is CASSQVDLGVGYNEQFF. The DNA for the CDR3 is TGCGCCAGCAGCCAAGTGGATCTGGGAGTCGGGTACAATGAGCAGTTCTTC.

The chain couples TRBV21-1 to TRBJ2-5; TRBD1, the table's D call, lacks a check against the DNA. TRBV21-1 is shown as a pseudogene. The CDR3 runs 16 residues. CDR3 sequence: CASSKARDRGWETQYF. For the CDR3, the DNA is TGTGCCAGCAGCAAAGCGCGGGACAGGGGTTGGGAGACCCAGTACTTC.

V is TRBV5-6 and J is TRBJ2-3; weak D call: TRBD1 (7 bases). V was cut by 3 bases and J by 4 bases, with 12 bases left in between. CDR3 size: 14 residues. Germline CDR1 is SGHDT and CDR2 is YYEEEE. CDR3: CASSWGDRSDTQYF. CDR3 DNA: TGTGCCAGCAGCTGGGGGGACAGATCAGATACGCAGTATTTT.

The V gene is TRBV5-1, the J gene TRBJ1-2; maybe TRBD1 (6 bases). The V end lost 2 bases, the J end lost 2 bases, and 10 bases lay between the germline ends. The CDR3 has 14 amino acids. Germline assignment: CDR1 SGHRS and CDR2 YFSETQ. The CDR3 reads CASSFSDRNYGYTF. The CDR3 nucleotides read TGCGCCAGCAGCTTTTCCGACAGGAACTATGGCTACACCTTC.

The CDR3 DNA reads TGTGCCAGCAGCGTAGAATCTAGCGGGTATATCTCTGGGGCCAACGTCCTGACTTTC. Translating gives CASSVESSGYISGANVLTF. The gene calls are TRBV9 and TRBJ2-6; 8 bases agree with TRBD2. This CDR3 has 19 amino acids. The germline gives CDR1 SGDLS, CDR2 YYNGEE. The J segment lost 0 bases and the V segment lost 0 bases, leaving 8 bases of the junction unmatched.

V gene TRBV5-4 combines with J gene TRBJ1-1; D uncertain. This CDR3 is built from 14 residues. The germline V gene encodes CDR1 SGHNT and CDR2 YYREEE (reference sequence). Deletions cut 6 bases from V and 2 bases from J, with 14 bases between. CDR3 protein: CASKVGGSNTEAFF. CDR3 coding DNA: TGTGCCAGCAAGGTGGGAGGGTCAAACACTGAAGCTTTCTTT. The full variable domain, with the rest looked up from reference TRBV5-4 and TRBJ1-1, is ETGVTQSPTHLIKTRGQQVTLRCSSQSGHNTVSWYQQALGQGPQFIFQYYREEENGRGNFPPRFSGLQFPNYSSELNVNALELDDSALYLCASKVGGSNTEAFFGQGTRLTVV.

This chain joins TRBV9 and TRBJ1-2; possibly TRBD1 for D (5 bases). Trimming removed 0 bases at V and 12 bases at J, with 15 bases between. This CDR3 has 13 residues. Germline CDR1 reads SGDLS; CDR2 reads YYNGEE. The CDR3 nucleotides read TGTGCCAGCAGCGTAGACGCTGGGGCGGGCCACACCTTC. This gives the protein CASSVDAGAGHTF.

V usage is TRBV11-3 and J usage is TRBJ1-1, with 7 nucleotides matching TRBD1. Germline loops: CDR1 SGHNT, CDR2 YENEEA. The CDR3 loop spans 16 amino acids. V lost 5 bases to trimming and J lost 4 bases; unmatched junction nucleotides: 13. The CDR3 loop is CASSQGDSWRGTEAFF. The CDR3 DNA reads as TGTGCCAGCAGCCAAGGGGACAGTTGGAGGGGCACTGAAGCTTTCTTT.

The rearrangement links TRBV7-6 to TRBJ1-3, with no clear D. The CDR3 runs to 17 residues. V gave up 1 base and J gave up 1 base, with 14 bases separating them. CDR1 and CDR2 (germline): SGHVS, FNYEAQ. As DNA, the CDR3 is TGTGCCAGCAGCTTAGGGTCAGTAGCCGCATCTGGAAACACCATATATTTT. It specifies CASSLGSVAASGNTIYF.

CDR3 nucleotides: TGTGCCTGGAGTGTACAAGGGTACCGCAATCAGCCCCAGCATTTT. Translated: CAWSVQGYRNQPQHF. The chain has TRBV30 and TRBJ1-5; D gene ambiguous. The germline gives CDR1 GTSNPN, CDR2 SVGIG (reference sequence). Trimming took 0 bases from V and 2 from J, leaving 11 bases between them. This CDR3 contains 15 residues.

The rearrangement joins TRBV27 to TRBJ2-5, with 8 positions matching TRBD2. Germline V lookup: CDR1 MNHEY, CDR2 SMNVEV (reference sequence). The CDR3 sequence is 19 residues long. V lost 7 bases to trimming and J lost 5 bases; unmatched junction nucleotides: 24. DNA of the CDR3: TGTGCCAGCAAGCGGGTCGGGACATCCGGGACTAGGGTTATGGAGACCCAGTACTTC. Its protein is CASKRVGTSGTRVMETQYF.

In nucleotides, the CDR3 is TGTGCCAGCACGAGGGACAGATCCACCGGGGAGCTGTTTTTT. It encodes CASTRDRSTGELFF. The chain joins TRBV6-1 to TRBJ2-2; 7 bases fit TRBD1. Germline trimming cut 7 bases from V and 4 bases from J; bases unmatched to any gene: 6. This CDR3 comprises 14 residues. Germline assignment: CDR1 MNHNS and CDR2 SASEGT.

This chain links TRBV5-8 with TRBJ1-2; D is unclear. The V end was cut by 0 bases, the J end by 0 bases, with 6 bases between. Germline CDR1 and CDR2: SGHTS and YDEGEE. This CDR3 is 14 amino acids long. DNA of the CDR3: TGTGCCAGCAGCTTGGGGGGTTCTAACTATGGCTACACCTTC. It yields the protein CASSLGGSNYGYTF.

The CDR3 sequence is CASSPTADRGTEAFF. DNA for the CDR3: TGTGCCAGCAGCCCAACGGCGGACAGGGGGACTGAAGCTTTCTTT. The V call is TRBV7-3, the J call TRBJ1-1; TRBD1 matches at 10 bases. Germline-derived CDR1 and CDR2 are SGHTA and FQGTGA. There are 15 residues in the CDR3. With 5 bases clipped from V and 5 bases from J, the junction kept 8 bases outside the gene matches.